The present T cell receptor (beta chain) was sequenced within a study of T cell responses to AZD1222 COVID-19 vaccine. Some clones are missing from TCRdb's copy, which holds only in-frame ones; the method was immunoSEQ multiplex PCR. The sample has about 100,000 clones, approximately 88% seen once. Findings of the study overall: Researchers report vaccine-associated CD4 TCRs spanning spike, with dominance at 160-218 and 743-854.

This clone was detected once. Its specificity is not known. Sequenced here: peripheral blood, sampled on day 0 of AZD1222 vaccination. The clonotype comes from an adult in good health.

CDR3 DNA: TGTGCCAGTAGTGCGGGAGTCTATGGCTACACCTTC. The encoded protein is CASSAGVYGYTF. The genes are TRBV19 and TRBJ1-2, with D uncertain. Germline lookup yields CDR1 LNHDA and CDR2 SQIVND (reference sequence). V gave up 5 bases and J gave up 4 bases, with 8 bases separating them. The CDR3 is 12 residues long. Full variable domain (missing parts from reference TRBV19 and TRBJ1-2): DGGITQSPKYLFRKEGQNVTLSCEQNLNHDAMYWYRQDPGQGLRLIYYSQIVNDFQKGDIAEGYSVSREKKESFPLTVTSAQKNPTAFYLCASSAGVYGYTFGSGTRLTVV.